This T cell receptor (beta chain) was identified during a study of Graves' ophthalmopathy and Graves' hyperthyroidism. The authors amplified TCR beta CDR3 regions from RNA transcripts. First-round RT-PCR relied on HTBI primers, and a second-round multiplex PCR came next. TCRdb re-called the multiplex PCR reads with MiXCR, one entry per CDR3 protein. The table shows about 1.1 million distinct CDR3 sequences, with less than 45% occurring only once. The CDR3 covers 14 residues. V trimming: 4 bases; J trimming: 3 bases; junction bases outside the gene matches: 6. Germline lookup yields CDR1 MGHDK and CDR2 SYGVNS.

The chain employs TRBV25-1 and TRBJ2-7; 7 nucleotides agree with TRBD2. The specimen was peripheral blood or thyroid tissue (not recorded which). This clonotype was obtained from an adult man with Graves' hyperthyroidism. CDR3 bases: TGTGCCAGCAGTGGGGCGGGAGAAAGCTACGAGCAGTACTTC. Translating gives CASSGAGESYEQYF.